This TCR beta chain appears in the sequencing data of a study of blood T cell repertoires in COVID-19. Whole-study context: Specimens from acute and convalescent COVID-19 originated in the United States, Italy and Spain. T cells, B-cell-depleted T cells, or PBMCs provided the cDNA or gDNA that served as material.

Trimming took 5 bases from V and 5 from J, leaving 9 bases between them. The CDR3 sequence is 12 residues long. Per the authors' pipeline: Reference gene primers were amplified, and this amplification served to estimate nucleated cell counts. Generated by immunoSEQ multiplex PCR, the TCRdb table keeps only in-frame clones and is missing some. V and J calls and clone size come straight from that table; D and trimming were deduced from the DNA. Of about 290,000 clones listed, nearly 90% are singletons. The clonotype originates from a woman aged 30 to 39 with COVID-19, enrolled during active disease. This rearrangement joins TRBV12-3 or TRBV12-4 to TRBJ1-1; perhaps TRBD1 as D (5 bases). Sequenced input: peripheral blood. The CDR3 loop is CASSRTRTEAFF. CDR3 coding DNA: TGTGCCAGCAGTCGGACAAGGACTGAAGCTTTCTTT.